The clone carrying this T cell receptor beta chain is deemed large. The data stem from a study of spatial heterogeneity in lung cancer. Looking at the study overall: Sequenced follow-up PBMC samples came a median of approximately 2 years after resection, where available.

Time point in this sample: blood at routine non-recurrence follow-up after resection. Researchers sequenced whole RNA taken from tumor, nontumor lung or frozen PBMC without sorting. TCRdb reprocessed the 5' RACE reads via MiXCR and lists one record per CDR3 protein. The sample consists of around 1,200 distinct CDR3 sequences, roughly 27% of them appearing once. V was pared by 6 bases and J by 6 bases, with 10 bases of the junction left unmatched. The CDR3 covers 15 residues. The germline V gene encodes CDR1 LNHDA and CDR2 SQIVND (reference sequence). This chain uses TRBV19 with TRBJ2-2, with 7 bases lining up with TRBD1. The receptor was isolated from a male donor with early-stage non-small cell lung cancer. Here the sequenced sample was PBMCs, taken at follow-up. For the CDR3, the DNA is TGTGCCAGTAGCCGACAGGGCGTATCCCCCGGGGAGCTGTTTTTT. The encoded protein is CASSRQGVSPGELFF.